This entry lists 16 T cell receptor beta chains sequenced from one sample in a study of cytomegalovirus exposure and HLA in healthy donors. Vbeta (60) and Jbeta (13) primers were used in the PCR. Data came from immunoSEQ multiplex PCR; TCRdb stores just in-frame clones and leaves some out. The data hold 100,000 or so clones, with roughly 15% observed a single time. The sample taken for sequencing was PBMCs. These receptors all stem from a female donor in good health and CMV-seronegative.

This clone came up a few times. The chain is built from TRBV6-5 and TRBJ2-7; weak D call: TRBD1 (5 bases). V was clipped by 5 bases and J by 3 bases, with 11 bases between them. The CDR3 is 13 residues long. Germline V CDR1 and CDR2: MNHEY, SVGAGI. The CDR3 nucleotides are TGTGCCAGCAGTCAAGGACATCTCTACGAGCAGTACTTC. Translating gives CASSQGHLYEQYF.

A few counts support this clone. V and J are TRBV18 and TRBJ2-3; D is possibly TRBD2 (6 bases). The CDR3 consists of 15 residues. The germline V and J ends were trimmed by 3 bases and 2 bases, with 12 bases remaining between them. In germline, CDR1 is KGHSH, CDR2 LQKENI. CDR3 loop: CASSPEGPVTDTQYF. CDR3 coding DNA: TGTGCCAGCTCACCGGAGGGGCCCGTCACAGATACGCAGTATTTT.

This clone was counted between two and nine times. CDR3 in amino acids: CASSQAPYNQPQHF. The CDR3 DNA reads as TGTGCCAGCAGCCAAGCCCCGTACAATCAGCCCCAGCATTTT. The V gene is TRBV4-2, the J gene TRBJ1-5; no firm D call. CDR1 and CDR2 (germline): LGHNA, YNFKEQ. CDR3 length: 14 amino acids. V lost 1 base and J 3 bases, leaving 7 bases between the germline ends.

The V call is TRBV11-3, the J call TRBJ2-1; 13 bases map to TRBD2. The length of the CDR3 is 16 residues. V shed 5 bases, J shed 7 bases, and the junction held 8 bases outside the gene matches. CDR1 and CDR2 from the germline V gene are SGHNT and YENEEA. The CDR3 region has the DNA TGTGCCAGCAGCCTACCGGGACTAGCGGGACTTAATGAGCAGTTCTTC. As protein: CASSLPGLAGLNEQFF.

This chain uses TRBV7-8 with TRBJ2-7; 11 bases are a match to TRBD2. CDR1 SGHVS and CDR2 FQNEAQ come from the germline V gene. Trimming cost V 1 base and J 3 bases; bases outside gene matches: 5. This CDR3 contains 16 residues. For the CDR3, the DNA is TGTGCCAGCAGCTTAGTACTAGCGGGGGCCCTCTACGAGCAGTACTTC. Its translation is CASSLVLAGALYEQYF.

This clone was counted between two and nine times. The rearrangement links TRBV30 to TRBJ2-7; D is undetermined. With 0 bases removed from V and 2 bases from J, the gap between germline ends came to 11 bases. Germline lookup yields CDR1 GTSNPN and CDR2 SVGIG (reference sequence). This CDR3 comprises 14 residues. In DNA form, the CDR3 reads TGTGCCTGGAGTGTAGGAGCTAGTGCCTACGAGCAGTACTTC. As protein: CAWSVGASAYEQYF.

V gene TRBV27 combines with J gene TRBJ2-3; perhaps TRBD2 as D (5 bases). CDR3 size: 14 residues. V was cut by 2 bases and J by 4 bases, with 10 bases left in between. The germline V gene encodes CDR1 MNHEY and CDR2 SMNVEV (reference sequence). In DNA form, the CDR3 reads TGTGCCAGCAGTTTAATGGACTCGGCAGATACGCAGTATTTT. Its translation: CASSLMDSADTQYF.

The chain employs TRBV9 and TRBJ2-7; 10 nucleotides align to TRBD2. Germline-derived CDR1 and CDR2 are SGDLS and YYNGEE. The J segment lost 6 bases and the V segment lost 0 bases, leaving 9 bases of the junction unmatched. There are 16 residues in the CDR3. The CDR3 protein is CASSVGPLAGVGEQYF. The CDR3 nucleotides read TGTGCCAGCAGCGTAGGGCCGCTAGCGGGAGTGGGCGAGCAGTACTTC.

This clone has a count of ten or more. The chain combines TRBV6-6 with TRBJ1-4; 10 bases fit TRBD1. The germline CDR1 and CDR2 sequences are MNHNY and SVGAGI (reference sequence). V lost 2 bases and J lost 7; bases outside the gene matches: 4. There are 15 residues in the CDR3. The CDR3 spells CASSYADRGTEKLFF. The DNA for the CDR3 is TGTGCCAGCAGTTACGCGGACAGGGGGACTGAAAAACTGTTTTTT.

As DNA, the CDR3 is TGTGCCAGCACCAAACCGGGGGGCACTGAAGCTTTCTTT. Encoded protein: CASTKPGGTEAFF. J is TRBJ1-1 and V is TRBV6-6, with D perhaps matching TRBD1 (5 bases). This CDR3 has 13 residues. Germline CDR1 reads MNHNY; CDR2 reads SVGAGI (reference sequence). V was pared by 7 bases and J by 4 bases, with 13 bases between.

This clone was recorded a few times. The V gene is TRBV7-2, the J gene TRBJ1-1; unclear D gene. V lost 1 base and J 2 bases, leaving 11 bases between the germline ends. The length of the CDR3 is 15 residues. CDR1 and CDR2 from the germline V gene are SGHTA and FQGNSA. The CDR3 here is CASSLEPGGNTEAFF. CDR3 bases: TGTGCCAGCAGCTTAGAGCCGGGAGGTAACACTGAAGCTTTCTTT.

V usage is TRBV9 and J usage is TRBJ1-4; D is unclear. CDR3 length: 13 residues. Germline values: CDR1 SGDLS, CDR2 YYNGEE. Trimming pared 0 bases from V and 8 bases from J, leaving 8 bases between. CDR3 in amino acids: CASSVDAGEKLFF. The CDR3 DNA is TGTGCCAGCAGCGTAGACGCGGGGGAAAAACTGTTTTTT.

This clone was recorded a few times. The rearrangement links TRBV28 to TRBJ2-3; 9 bases map to TRBD1. This CDR3 contains 16 residues. Germline assignment: CDR1 MDHEN and CDR2 SYDVKM. V shed 6 bases and J 3 bases; nucleotides not matched to a gene: 10. CDR3 region: CASRTDWTGDTDTQYF. In DNA form, the CDR3 reads TGTGCCAGCAGGACCGACTGGACAGGGGATACAGATACGCAGTATTTT.

This clone has a handful of counts. The chain recombines TRBV7-9 with TRBJ1-2; D remains unclear. CDR1 and CDR2 (germline): SEHNR, FQNEAQ (reference sequence). V gave up 1 base and J gave up 4 bases, with 10 bases separating them. There are 14 residues in the CDR3. CDR3 residues: CASSLESVFYGYTF. In nucleotides, the CDR3 is TGTGCCAGCAGCTTAGAATCAGTGTTCTATGGCTACACCTTC.

This clone turned up a few times. The CDR3 region is CASSASGTDYQPQHF. DNA of the CDR3: TGTGCCAGCAGTGCTTCCGGGACAGACTATCAGCCCCAGCATTTT. The chain recombines TRBV6-4 with TRBJ1-5; TRBD1 agrees at 7 bases. Per germline, CDR1 MRHNA and CDR2 SNTAGT. This CDR3 spans 15 amino acids. Trimming cost V 4 bases and J 5 bases; bases outside gene matches: 8.

This clone was observed once. The rearrangement joins TRBV18 to TRBJ2-3; weak D call: TRBD1 (6 bases). This CDR3 region has 15 residues. Trimming left V 2 bases short and J 2 bases short, with 11 bases between. Germline assignment: CDR1 KGHSH and CDR2 LQKENI. CDR3 amino acids: CASSPVGGDTDTQYF. The CDR3 nucleotides read TGTGCCAGCTCACCAGTAGGGGGAGACACAGATACGCAGTATTTT.